The 27 T cell receptor beta chains below were found in one sample sequenced in a study of PD-L1 blockade in urothelial cancer. As for time point: peripheral blood 6 weeks after treatment start. Profiled with immunoSEQ multiplex PCR; TCRdb holds only in-frame clones, not every one. This sample yields about 120,000 clones, of which around 86% are seen a single time; roughly 2.4% belongs to the top ten. Here the sequenced sample was PBMCs, taken around atezolizumab (anti-PD-L1) treatment. The receptors derive from a man aged 45-65 years with urothelial cancer.

The chain carries TRBV6-6 and TRBJ1-1; D may be TRBD1 (5 bases). The V gene's germline CDR1 is MNHNY and CDR2 SVGAGI (reference sequence). The CDR3 sequence is 14 residues long. V was cut by 4 bases and J by 5 bases, with 14 bases left in between. This chain's CDR3 is CASSLENRGTEAFF. The CDR3 nucleotides are TGTGCCAGCAGTTTAGAGAACCGGGGGACTGAAGCTTTCTTT.

The chain joins TRBV10-3 to TRBJ2-3, with TRBD2 matching 7 bases. This CDR3 is 17 amino acids long. The germline CDR1 and CDR2 sequences are ENHRY and SYGVKD. V shed 5 bases and J 3 bases; nucleotides not matched to a gene: 14. CDR3 coding DNA: TGTGCCATCAGTTGGAGCGGGGCCTGGGATAGTACAGATACGCAGTATTTT. Translation gives CAISWSGAWDSTDTQYF.

The V and J genes are TRBV18 and TRBJ2-7, with 8 positions matching TRBD1. Trimming cost V 6 bases and J 5 bases; bases outside gene matches: 0. Germline values: CDR1 KGHSH, CDR2 LQKENI. The CDR3 sequence is 11 residues long. CDR3 protein: CASSDRDEQYF. The DNA for the CDR3 is TGTGCCAGCTCGGACAGGGACGAGCAGTACTTC.

The genes are TRBV6-6 and TRBJ2-7; 14 bases are a match to TRBD2. Germline V lookup: CDR1 MNHNY, CDR2 SVGAGI (reference sequence). The CDR3 length is 16 residues. Trimming took 4 bases from V and 4 from J; bases not matched to a gene: 6. CDR3 bases: TGTGCCAGCAGTTCGACTAGCGGGAGGGCCGTTTACGAGCAGTACTTC. It translates to CASSSTSGRAVYEQYF.

The chain links TRBV5-1 to TRBJ1-1; D is unresolved. CDR1 and CDR2 (germline): SGHRS, YFSETQ. V lost 2 bases and J 1 base, leaving 9 bases between the germline ends. The CDR3 loop spans 14 amino acids. This CDR3 reads CASSFNSPNTEAFF. The CDR3 DNA sequence: TGCGCCAGCAGCTTTAACAGTCCGAACACTGAAGCTTTCTTT.

The CDR3, as DNA: TGTGCCAGCAGCCTGACTAGCGCACAAGAGACCCAGTACTTC. Protein sequence: CASSLTSAQETQYF. The rearrangement joins TRBV7-2 to TRBJ2-5; 8 bases fit TRBD2. The CDR3 length is 14 residues. J gave up 2 bases and V 5 bases, and 4 bases lay outside the gene matches. Germline CDR1 reads SGHTA; CDR2 reads FQGNSA.

The V call is TRBV4-1, the J call TRBJ2-7; possible D gene TRBD2, 6 bases. The CDR3 contains 16 residues. Trimming stripped 0 bases from V and 2 bases from J, with 14 bases between. Germline V gives CDR1 MGHRA, CDR2 YSYEKL. Here the CDR3 reads CASSQESGWSTYEQYF. Written as DNA, the CDR3 is TGCGCCAGCAGCCAAGAAAGCGGGTGGAGCACCTACGAGCAGTACTTC.

J is TRBJ2-7 and V is TRBV10-3; 12 bases fit TRBD2. The junction had 9 bases not matched to a gene; V was cut back by 2 bases and J by 4 bases. Germline V gene lookup returns CDR1 ENHRY and CDR2 SYGVKD. CDR3 length: 17 amino acids. The DNA for the CDR3 is TGTGCCATCAGTGAGCGCCAACTAGCGGGAGGAAGTTACGAGCAGTACTTC. This gives the protein CAISERQLAGGSYEQYF.

The chain couples TRBV10-3 to TRBJ2-3; 9 nucleotides align to TRBD2. V gave up 4 bases and J gave up 1 base; unmatched junction bases: 18. Germline V gives CDR1 ENHRY, CDR2 SYGVKD. CDR3 length: 20 amino acids. CDR3 loop: CAISAPRRGSGSIRTDTQYF. DNA of the CDR3: TGTGCCATCAGTGCCCCGCGAAGGGGTAGCGGGAGTATACGCACAGATACGCAGTATTTT.

The chain uses TRBV7-6 and TRBJ2-1; tentative D call: TRBD2 (7 bases). Germline CDR1 SGHVS, CDR2 FNYEAQ. V gave up 2 bases and J gave up 7 bases, with 24 bases separating them. The CDR3 runs to 18 residues. CDR3 sequence (DNA): TGTGCCAGCAGCTTAAAGAAGGGGGAGGGCAATGGGTGGAATGAGCAGTTCTTC. Protein product: CASSLKKGEGNGWNEQFF.

This clone was detected only once. This chain joins TRBV18 and TRBJ2-6, with a tentative D call TRBD1 (6 bases). CDR3 length: 20 amino acids. V lost 3 bases and J lost 1, with 22 bases in between. Germline-derived CDR1 and CDR2 are KGHSH and LQKENI. The DNA of the CDR3 is TGTGCCAGCTCACCTTCGGCGAAGGGGGTTTCCCTATCTGGGGCCAACGTCCTGACTTTC. It codes for CASSPSAKGVSLSGANVLTF.

This rearrangement joins TRBV19 to TRBJ1-1, with 9 bases identical to TRBD1. Germline-derived CDR1 and CDR2 are LNHDA and SQIVND (reference sequence). CDR3 size: 12 residues. J lost 11 bases, V lost 4 bases, and 5 bases had no gene match. For the CDR3, the DNA is TGTGCCAGTAGTACGAGGACAGGGGTGGCTTTCTTT. This encodes CASSTRTGVAFF.

J is TRBJ2-7 and V is TRBV5-1; 10 bases match TRBD1. J lost 2 bases, V lost 4 bases, and 6 bases had no gene match. The CDR3 is 15 residues long. Germline V gene data show CDR1 as SGHRS and CDR2 as YFSETQ. The CDR3 bases are TGCGCCAGCAGCCCCGGGACAGGGGTCACCTACGAGCAGTACTTC. Translation gives CASSPGTGVTYEQYF.

This clone was counted once. The chain links TRBV7-3 to TRBJ2-2; 10 bases map to TRBD2. J was trimmed by 4 bases and V by 5 bases; bases with no gene match: 7. The germline CDR1 and CDR2 sequences are SGHTA and FQGTGA. This CDR3 comprises 16 residues. The chain's CDR3 is CASSPRASGGTGELFF. The CDR3 DNA sequence: TGTGCCAGCAGCCCAAGGGCTAGCGGGGGCACCGGGGAGCTGTTTTTT. Supplemented by reference TRBV7-3 and TRBJ2-2, the full variable domain reads GAGVSQTPSNKVTEKGKYVELRCDPISGHTALYWYRQSLGQGPEFLIYFQGTGAADDSGLPNDRFFAVRPEGSVSTLKIQRTERGDSAVYLCASSPRASGGTGELFFGEGSRLTVL.

The chain links TRBV11-3 to TRBJ2-3; tentatively, D is TRBD2 (6 bases). The germline V gene has CDR1 SGHNT and CDR2 YENEEA. V was cut by 1 base and J by 9 bases, with 17 bases left in between. The CDR3 is made up of 15 amino acids. The DNA of the CDR3 is TGTGCCAGCAGCTTAGGAGGGGTCCCGGGAGAGACGCAGTATTTT. Encoded protein: CASSLGGVPGETQYF.

The chain links TRBV18 to TRBJ2-7; D is undetermined. The germline V gene encodes CDR1 KGHSH and CDR2 LQKENI. The V end was cut by 3 bases, the J end by 4 bases, with 13 bases between. CDR3 length: 14 residues. CDR3 sequence: CASSPEATAYEQYF. The CDR3 DNA reads TGTGCCAGCTCACCTGAAGCAACAGCTTACGAGCAGTACTTC.

The V and J genes are TRBV30 and TRBJ2-3; 9 nucleotides line up with TRBD2. This CDR3 spans 15 amino acids. Losses at the gene ends were 1 base for V and 5 bases for J; bases not matched to a gene: 7. Germline CDR1 and CDR2: GTSNPN and SVGIG (reference sequence). The CDR3 DNA reads TGTGCCTGGAGTGAGCTAGCGGGACGGGGAGATACGCAGTATTTT. It translates to CAWSELAGRGDTQYF.

The V gene is TRBV4-1, the J gene TRBJ2-5; 10 bases are shared with TRBD2. The germline V gene encodes CDR1 MGHRA and CDR2 YSYEKL. Trimming removed 4 bases from V and 3 bases from J; junction bases left unmatched: 8. The CDR3 is 16 amino acids. DNA of the CDR3: TGCGCCAGCAGCCGAGAATCCCTAGCGGGGGAAGAGACCCAGTACTTC. Its translation: CASSRESLAGEETQYF.

The chain employs TRBV6-5 and TRBJ2-1, with D hard to call. V dropped 0 bases and J dropped 0 bases, with 9 bases sitting between them. Per germline, CDR1 MNHEY and CDR2 SVGAGI. The CDR3 runs 16 residues. In nucleotides, the CDR3 is TGTGCCAGCAGTTACTCGTTGCAGAACTCCTACAATGAGCAGTTCTTC. This gives the protein CASSYSLQNSYNEQFF.

Here the CDR3 DNA reads TGTGCCAGCAGCTTGTTTGGGGGACTCTCCTACGAGCAGTACTTC. This translates into CASSLFGGLSYEQYF. This chain links TRBV5-4 with TRBJ2-7, with TRBD2 as a possible D gene (6 bases). Germline-derived CDR1 and CDR2 are SGHNT and YYREEE (reference sequence). CDR3 length equals 15 residues. Trimming cost V 1 base and J 0 bases, with 11 bases left between them. The full variable domain, rest sourced from reference TRBV5-4 and TRBJ2-7, is ETGVTQSPTHLIKTRGQQVTLRCSSQSGHNTVSWYQQALGQGPQFIFQYYREEENGRGNFPPRFSGLQFPNYSSELNVNALELDDSALYLCASSLFGGLSYEQYFGPGTRLTVT.

This clone was seen more than once but under ten times. The J gene is TRBJ2-2, the V gene TRBV11-2, with TRBD1 matching over 7 bases. V shed 5 bases, J shed 6 bases, and the junction held 15 bases outside the gene matches. CDR3 length: 17 residues. Germline lookup yields CDR1 SGHAT and CDR2 FQNNGV. The CDR3: CASSSFVGAGGAGELFF. CDR3 nucleotide sequence: TGTGCCAGCAGCAGCTTCGTAGGGGCAGGGGGAGCCGGGGAGCTGTTTTTT. Full variable domain (outside the CDR3, taken from reference TRBV11-2 and TRBJ2-2): EAGVAQSPRYKIIEKRQSVAFWCNPISGHATLYWYQQILGQGPKLLIQFQNNGVVDDSQLPKDRFSAERLKGVDSTLKIQPAKLEDSAVYLCASSSFVGAGGAGELFFGEGSRLTVL.

This clone appeared a few times. V usage is TRBV2 and J usage is TRBJ1-5; tentative D call: TRBD1 (5 bases). V was shortened by 5 bases and J by 1 base, with 9 bases between the two germline ends. The CDR3 extends over 14 amino acids. The germline V gene encodes CDR1 SNHLY and CDR2 FYNNEI. The CDR3 here is CASSFDSSNQPQHF. The CDR3 nucleotides are TGTGCCAGCAGTTTTGACAGCAGCAATCAGCCCCAGCATTTT.

This clone is a singleton in its sample. The chain joins TRBV4-1 to TRBJ1-4; 8 bases match TRBD1. Germline CDR1 is MGHRA and CDR2 is YSYEKL. The CDR3 is made up of 17 amino acids. With 4 bases clipped from V and 3 bases from J, the junction kept 10 bases outside the gene matches. CDR3 sequence reads: CASSPGGRGRSNEKLFF. DNA for the CDR3: TGCGCCAGCAGCCCCGGGGGCAGGGGGCGTTCTAATGAAAAACTGTTTTTT.

This sequence joins TRBV28 and TRBJ2-1; possibly TRBD2 for D (7 bases). This CDR3 is 13 amino acids long. The germline V and J ends were trimmed by 10 bases and 7 bases, with 17 bases remaining between them. Germline V gene lookup returns CDR1 MDHEN and CDR2 SYDVKM. In DNA form, the CDR3 reads TGTGCCATTAGGGGGGGGAGGGAAAATGAGCAGTTCTTC. It is translated as CAIRGGRENEQFF.

The rearrangement joins TRBV28 to TRBJ1-1; D not certain. CDR1 and CDR2 from the germline V gene are MDHEN and SYDVKM. Trimming shortened V by 6 bases and J by 1 base, and 15 bases separated the two germline ends. This CDR3 region has 15 residues. CDR3 DNA: TGTGCCAGCAGCCTCCTCCGGAGGCGGAACACTGAAGCTTTCTTT. Its protein product is CASSLLRRRNTEAFF.

The chain employs TRBV19 and TRBJ2-5; no clear D. V lost 3 bases and J 5 bases, leaving 13 bases between the germline ends. The CDR3 is 14 residues long. The germline CDR1 and CDR2 sequences are LNHDA and SQIVND (reference sequence). The CDR3 coding sequence is TGTGCCAGTAGTATGATGGGCAGCTGGGAGACCCAGTACTTC. It encodes CASSMMGSWETQYF. Together with reference TRBV19 and TRBJ2-5, the CDR3 gives the full variable domain: DGGITQSPKYLFRKEGQNVTLSCEQNLNHDAMYWYRQDPGQGLRLIYYSQIVNDFQKGDIAEGYSVSREKKESFPLTVTSAQKNPTAFYLCASSMMGSWETQYFGPGTRLLVL.

The V and J genes are TRBV30 and TRBJ1-2; 7 bases align to TRBD1. The germline V gene has CDR1 GTSNPN and CDR2 SVGIG (reference sequence). The CDR3 runs to 16 residues. V dropped 0 bases and J dropped 2; count of bases not matched to a gene: 9. The CDR3 spells CAWSVRWTGTNYGYTF. CDR3 bases: TGTGCCTGGAGTGTACGGTGGACAGGAACGAACTATGGCTACACCTTC.